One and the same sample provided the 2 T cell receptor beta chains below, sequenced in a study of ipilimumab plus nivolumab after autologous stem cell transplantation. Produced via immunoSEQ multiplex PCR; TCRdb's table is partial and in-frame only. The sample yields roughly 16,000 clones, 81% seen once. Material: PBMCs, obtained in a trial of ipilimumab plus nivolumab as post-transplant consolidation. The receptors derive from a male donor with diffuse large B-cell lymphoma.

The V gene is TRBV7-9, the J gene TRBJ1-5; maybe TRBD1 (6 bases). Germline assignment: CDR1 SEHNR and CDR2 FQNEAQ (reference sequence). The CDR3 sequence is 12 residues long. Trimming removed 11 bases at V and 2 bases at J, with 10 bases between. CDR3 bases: TGTGCCGGGCGACAGGGCAATCAGCCCCAGCATTTT. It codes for CAGRQGNQPQHF.

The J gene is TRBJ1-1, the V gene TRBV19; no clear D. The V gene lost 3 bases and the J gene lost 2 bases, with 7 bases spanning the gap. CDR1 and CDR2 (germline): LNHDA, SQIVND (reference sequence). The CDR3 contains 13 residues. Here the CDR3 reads CASSITVNTEAFF. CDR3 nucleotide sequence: TGTGCCAGTAGTATCACGGTTAACACTGAAGCTTTCTTT.